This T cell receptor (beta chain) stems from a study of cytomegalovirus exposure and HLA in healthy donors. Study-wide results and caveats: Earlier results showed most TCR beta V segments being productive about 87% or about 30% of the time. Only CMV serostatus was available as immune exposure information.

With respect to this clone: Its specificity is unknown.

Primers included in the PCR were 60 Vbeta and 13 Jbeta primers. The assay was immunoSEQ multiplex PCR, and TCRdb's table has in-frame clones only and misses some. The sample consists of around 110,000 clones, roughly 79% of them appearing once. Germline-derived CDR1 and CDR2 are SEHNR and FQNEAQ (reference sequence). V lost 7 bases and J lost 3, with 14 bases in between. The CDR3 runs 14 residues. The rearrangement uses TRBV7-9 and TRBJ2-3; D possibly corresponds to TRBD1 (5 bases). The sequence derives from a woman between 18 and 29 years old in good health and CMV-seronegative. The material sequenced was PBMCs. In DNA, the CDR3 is TGTGCCAGCAATCCAGGGTGGGAAACAGATACGCAGTATTTT. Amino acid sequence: CASNPGWETDTQYF.